Given below is one T cell receptor (beta chain) in context. Its binding antigen is unknown. No base qualities exist here, and no much larger clone lies one base off it. This specimen belongs to a study of blood T cell repertoires in COVID-19 (dated by TCRdb to 2019 to 2021). General notes on the study: Samples covering the acute and convalescent phases of COVID-19 were provided by collaborators in the United States, Italy and Spain. The material from the prospective study consisted of cDNA or gDNA derived from T cells, B-cell-depleted T cells, or PBMCs. Deeply sampled blood TCRbeta repertoires from subjects exposed to, actively infected with, or recovered from COVID-19 were included in the dataset. The repertoires were made available in a free public database intended to serve as a resource for research on the immune response to SARS-CoV-2. The samples were drawn from the first 160 participants of the ongoing ImmuneRACE study and from over 950 subjects provided by 6 global collaborators. Sample metadata almost always included a de-identified subject ID, COVID-19 status, age in years and sex. HLA class I and class II types, where available, came from metadata supplied by the sample provider rather than from assay-based typing.

TCRbeta CDR3 regions were amplified from genomic DNA using the immunoSEQ Assay, a bias-controlled multiplex PCR. From the authors' description of their analysis: Nucleated cell counts per sample were estimated from amplification of reference gene primers within the assay. Sequence reads were collapsed and filtered to measure the absolute abundance of every unique TCRbeta CDR3 rearrangement. Productive Simpson clonality was computed per sample as the square root of Simpson's diversity index over productive rearrangements. TCRdb carries this immuneACCESS record with in-frame sequences only. Its versions omit some clonotypes, under half of them owing to an unresolved V gene in the studies checked, with the rest unexplained. V and J calls and clone size are as listed in that table; D and trimming were resolved from the DNA. Across this sample there are 140,000 to 150,000 clones, with about 85% seen only once. 2.6% of the sample is held by the ten biggest clonotypes.

From the cysteine through the phenylalanine, the CDR3 covers 17 amino acids. Solely the CDR3 DNA is kept, with 51 bases framed from the first base. Collaborating institutions collected whole blood in K2EDTA tubes following their own protocols. For TCRbeta analysis, collaborators shipped samples in one of three forms: frozen whole blood, isolated PBMCs, or DNA extracted from either of those sample types. On the study overall, not on this receptor specifically: Clinical and demographic metadata were provided uncurated, with the amount varying by source and participant.

Sequencing was performed on peripheral blood. The sequence was obtained from a human donor with acute or convalescent COVID-19. The donor label of this sample is uncertain. Rearrangement joined TRBV21-1 to TRBJ1-4. TRBV21-1 is labeled a pseudogene. The nucleotide sequence reads as follows: TGTGCCAGCAGCAAAAAAATGGGATGGGGACTGGACGAAAAACTGTTTTTT. Translation gives CASSKKMGWGLDEKLFF.